This TCR beta chain came from a study of cytotoxic CD8 clonotypes in ibrutinib-treated CLL. Study overall: Response samples were obtained once patients had received a median 12 months of treatment, range 6 to 36. Study-level points and caveats: Clonality showed a rise at ibrutinib response that reversed toward baseline at progression. Public clonotypes, an uncommon group, contracted or remained stable on treatment.

With 3 bases removed from V and 2 bases from J, the gap between germline ends came to 8 bases. From germline, CDR1 is SGHNT and CDR2 YENEEA. The CDR3 consists of 14 residues. Libraries were prepared by immunoSEQ multiplex PCR; TCRdb keeps only in-frame clonotypes and omits some of them. Of about 200,000 clones in the sample, around 75% were seen once. As concerns this clone: Its antigen is not identified.

The chain is built from TRBV11-3 and TRBJ1-3; the D is unclear. The sequence was collected from a human donor with chronic lymphocytic leukemia. The sequences come from PBMCs, collected after 12 months of ibrutinib treatment. DNA of the CDR3: TGTGCCAGCAGCTTCGGAGGGACTGGAAACACCATATATTTT. It specifies CASSFGGTGNTIYF.